Below, 31 T cell receptor beta chains from the same sample are listed, as sequenced in a study of T cells in Graves' hyperthyroidism and ophthalmopathy (dated 2019 in TCRdb). To prepare the library, multiplex PCR was applied. The run used an Illumina HiSeq 2000. TCR beta CDR3 regions were amplified from RNA transcripts. A first-round RT-PCR of the TCR CDR3 used the HTBI primer set with the Qiagen OneStep RT-PCR kit. Starting from the raw public reads, TCRdb applied fastp trimming at Q25, assembled clones with MiXCR and retained in-frame beta chains. Under each unique CDR3 protein, matching rows form one entry showing the most common genes and DNA. Within this sample are hundreds of thousands of distinct CDR3 sequences, with roughly a sixth of them counted one time only. Roughly 3.3% of the sample goes to the ten largest clones. The material sequenced was blood. The receptors shown here come from a woman aged 35 to 49 with Graves' ophthalmopathy.

As regards this clonotype: The missing conserved phenylalanine or tryptophan at the end of this CDR3 makes a read error likely. V and J are TRBV9 and TRBJ2-7, with D hard to call. CDR1 is SGDLS and CDR2 is YYNGEE in the germline V gene. The V end was cut by 3 bases, the J end by 2 bases, with 9 bases between. This CDR3 has 13 amino acids. In DNA form, the CDR3 reads TGTGCCAGCAGCGCCGGGTCGCCCTACGAGCAGTACTCC. It translates to CASSAGSPYEQYS.

This clonotype was seen many times. V gene TRBV20-1 combines with J gene TRBJ2-1; 10 nucleotides match TRBD1. The CDR3 covers 15 residues. V lost 3 bases, J lost 8 bases, and 10 bases stayed unmatched. Germline V gene lookup returns CDR1 DFQATT and CDR2 SNEGSKA (reference sequence). The DNA for the CDR3 is TGCAGTGCTAGCTCCGTTGACAGGGGGCAATATGAGCAGTTCTTC. Amino acids: CSASSVDRGQYEQFF.

The V gene is TRBV27, the J gene TRBJ2-3; 7 positions match TRBD2. Germline CDR1 and CDR2: MNHEY and SMNVEV (reference sequence). V gave up 9 bases and J gave up 4 bases; unmatched junction bases: 13. This CDR3 contains 15 residues. CDR3 protein: CASGAWGRGADTQYF. The CDR3 nucleotides are TGTGCCAGTGGAGCCTGGGGCCGGGGGGCAGATACGCAGTATTTT.

In its sample, this clonotype was seen many times. This chain joins TRBV27 and TRBJ2-2; TRBD1 agrees at 7 bases. The J segment lost 8 bases and the V segment lost 1 base, leaving 10 bases of the junction unmatched. The CDR3 loop spans 16 amino acids. Germline CDR1 is MNHEY and CDR2 is SMNVEV (reference sequence). CDR3 bases: TGTGCCAGCAGTTTATACGGCCGAGGGGGCGGGGGGGAGCTGTTTTTT. This encodes CASSLYGRGGGGELFF.

This clonotype appeared many times. The CDR3 loop is CAYTGQAAYNEQFF. As DNA, the CDR3 is TGTGCCTATACGGGACAGGCCGCATACAATGAGCAGTTCTTC. The V call is TRBV30, the J call TRBJ2-1, with 8 bases aligning to TRBD1. CDR3 length: 14 residues. Germline V lookup: CDR1 GTSNPN, CDR2 SVGIG (reference sequence). Losses at the gene ends were 7 bases for V and 4 bases for J; bases not matched to a gene: 9.

Of note for this clonotype: This may stem from a read error, because a much larger clone lies one nucleotide away. This chain connects TRBV27 to TRBJ1-2; D not certain. The CDR3 has 14 residues. Trimming left V 8 bases short and J 2 bases short, with 15 bases between. The germline V gene has CDR1 MNHEY and CDR2 SMNVEV (reference sequence). This CDR3 reads CASGSLRENYGYTF. The CDR3 nucleotides read TGTGCCAGCGGTTCTCTCCGGGAGAACTATGGCTACACCTTC.

This clonotype was seen repeatedly, ten times or more. The chain carries TRBV30 and TRBJ2-2; a possible D gene is TRBD2 (5 bases). The V end lost 3 bases, the J end lost 4 bases, and 12 bases lay between the germline ends. The CDR3 runs 14 residues. CDR1 is GTSNPN, CDR2 SVGIG, per germline (reference sequence). The CDR3 DNA reads as TGTGCCTGGAGACCTACTGCGGGCACCGGGGAGCTGTTTTTT. This encodes CAWRPTAGTGELFF.

The sample holds one count of this clonotype. Just one base apart from a much larger clone, this may be a read error. The rearrangement uses TRBV5-1 and TRBJ2-6, with TRBD1 as a possible D gene (5 bases). The germline V gene encodes CDR1 SGHRS and CDR2 YFSETQ. The CDR3 runs to 14 residues. The CDR3 DNA reads TGCGCCAGCAGCTTGGCAGCTGGGGCCAACGTCCCGACTTTC. Protein product: CASSLAAGANVPTF.

About this clonotype itself: This sequence may be a read error, since a much larger clone differs from it by one base. This chain connects TRBV7-8 to TRBJ1-1, with D perhaps matching TRBD1 (5 bases). The CDR3 sequence is 12 residues long. Germline V gives CDR1 SGHVS, CDR2 FQNEAQ. The CDR3 is CASGLETDEAFF. The CDR3 nucleotides read TGTGCCAGCGGCTTAGAGACAGATGAAGCTTTCTTT.

With respect to this clonotype: A read error may be the cause here, since a much bigger clone is one base away. This chain joins TRBV2 and TRBJ2-5; no clear D. This CDR3 contains 12 residues. The germline CDR1 and CDR2 sequences are SNHLY and FYNNEI. The V end was cut by 8 bases, the J end by 5 bases, with 12 bases between. The CDR3 DNA follows: TGTGCCAGCCGTTACACCGGGGAGACCCAGTACTTC. It yields the protein CASRYTGETQYF.

This clonotype was found many times. The V and J genes are TRBV7-2 and TRBJ2-3; D possibly matches TRBD1 or TRBD2 (5 bases each). Trimming left V 1 base short and J 0 bases short, with 20 bases between. Germline V gene data show CDR1 as SGHTA and CDR2 as FQGNSA. The CDR3 has 19 residues. The CDR3 DNA follows: TGTGCCAGCAGCTTAGTCTCTTCGGGTCGGGGCCGTAGCACAGATACGCAGTATTTT. Amino acids: CASSLVSSGRGRSTDTQYF.

This clonotype was detected only a few times. V and J are TRBV24-1 and TRBJ1-2; D gene uncertain. The germline V gene encodes CDR1 KGHDR and CDR2 SFDVKD. The CDR3 is 13 residues long. Trimming cost V 1 base and J 7 bases, with 9 bases left between them. This chain's CDR3 is CATSDFAAGGYTF. The CDR3 DNA reads as TGTGCCACCAGTGATTTTGCCGCGGGTGGCTACACCTTC.

This clonotype has only a few counts. V gene TRBV10-3 combines with J gene TRBJ2-2; 7 bases are shared with TRBD2. The CDR3 runs to 16 residues. In germline, CDR1 is ENHRY, CDR2 SYGVKD. The junction had 7 bases not matched to a gene; V was cut back by 3 bases and J by 3 bases. CDR3 region: CAISDPAAGDTGELFF. In nucleotides, the CDR3 is TGTGCCATCAGTGACCCTGCGGCGGGGGACACCGGGGAGCTGTTTTTT.

Note on this clonotype: A much larger clone lies one base from this, so it may be a read error. This chain uses TRBV10-3 with TRBJ2-7; the match to TRBD1 covers 8 bases. In germline, CDR1 is ENHRY, CDR2 SYGVKD. V lost 4 bases to trimming and J lost 6 bases; unmatched junction nucleotides: 8. CDR3 length: 14 residues. CDR3 bases: TGTGCCATCAGTGGGGGACAGGCCAACTCCGAGCAGTACTTC. Its translation: CAISGGQANSEQYF.

This clonotype was found a few times. The chain uses TRBV10-3 and TRBJ2-7, with 7 positions matching TRBD1. J was trimmed by 4 bases and V by 2 bases; bases with no gene match: 5. The CDR3 runs to 14 residues. CDR1 is ENHRY, CDR2 SYGVKD, per germline. The DNA for the CDR3 is TGTGCCATCAGTGAGCCCGGGACAGCGTACGAGCAGTACTTC. Amino acid sequence: CAISEPGTAYEQYF.

This clonotype occurred many times. The chain couples TRBV27 to TRBJ2-2; 7 nucleotides match TRBD2. The CDR3 extends over 17 amino acids. Germline lookup yields CDR1 MNHEY and CDR2 SMNVEV (reference sequence). Germline trimming cut 6 bases from V and 3 bases from J; bases unmatched to any gene: 13. CDR3 amino acids: CASSQRGGAGDTGELFF. CDR3 DNA sequence: TGTGCCAGCAGCCAGCGGGGCGGGGCGGGGGACACCGGGGAGCTGTTTTTT.

This chain uses TRBV20-1 with TRBJ2-7; 9 nucleotides agree with TRBD2. Germline CDR1 and CDR2: DFQATT and SNEGSKA (reference sequence). V gave up 4 bases and J gave up 5 bases; unmatched junction bases: 6. CDR3 size: 13 residues. Written as DNA, the CDR3 is TGCAGTGCTAAACGCGGGGGGGCCAACGAGCAGTACTTC. Encoded protein: CSAKRGGANEQYF.

This clonotype was counted ten times or more. CDR3 in DNA: TGTGCCAGCAGTTTGAACAGGGTTGTTGGCAATCAGCCCCAGCATTTT. Its translation is CASSLNRVVGNQPQHF. The J gene is TRBJ1-5, the V gene TRBV6-1; possibly TRBD1 for D (6 bases). CDR1 and CDR2 from the germline V gene are MNHNS and SASEGT. The CDR3 runs 16 residues. Trimming took off 5 bases at V and 2 bases at J, with 16 bases between the two ends.

The chain uses TRBV6-5 and TRBJ1-5; D unclear. The CDR3 is 13 residues long. V lost 0 bases to trimming and J lost 7 bases, with 7 bases between them. Germline CDR1 and CDR2: MNHEY and SVGAGI. CDR3 sequence (DNA): TGTGCCAGCAGTTACTCTGTGAGACAGCCCCAGCATTTT. Translated: CASSYSVRQPQHF.

CDR3 residues: CSARDREGINQPQHF. DNA for the CDR3: TGCAGTGCTAGAGATCGCGAGGGAATTAATCAGCCCCAGCATTTT. The genes are TRBV20-1 and TRBJ1-5, with D hard to call. CDR1 and CDR2 (germline): DFQATT, SNEGSKA (reference sequence). This CDR3 is built from 15 residues. V was shortened by 0 bases and J by 4 bases, with 13 bases between the two germline ends.

This clonotype came up a few times. The rearrangement uses TRBV7-9 and TRBJ2-3; 7 nucleotides align to TRBD1. The V gene's germline CDR1 is SEHNR and CDR2 FQNEAQ (reference sequence). V trimming: 5 bases; J trimming: 6 bases; junction bases outside the gene matches: 2. The CDR3 covers 12 residues. The CDR3: CASSTGQDTQYF. The CDR3 nucleotides are TGTGCCAGCAGCACGGGACAGGATACGCAGTATTTT.

This clonotype showed up many times. The gene calls are TRBV6-1 and TRBJ2-7; no clear D. The V end lost 5 bases, the J end lost 7 bases, and 18 bases lay between the germline ends. The CDR3 spans 14 residues. Germline CDR1 and CDR2: MNHNS and SASEGT. This CDR3 reads CASSPTGQSREQYF. The DNA for the CDR3 is TGTGCCAGCAGTCCAACCGGGCAATCGCGGGAGCAGTACTTC.

This clonotype was seen many times. This chain joins TRBV6-2 or TRBV6-3 and TRBJ2-1; 7 bases align to TRBD2. CDR1 and CDR2 (germline): MNHEY, SVGEGT. The CDR3 is 15 amino acids. V lost 7 bases to trimming and J lost 3 bases; unmatched junction nucleotides: 9. CDR3 sequence reads: CASKPAGFLYNEQFF. The CDR3, as DNA: TGTGCCAGCAAGCCAGCGGGATTCCTCTACAATGAGCAGTTCTTC.

The chain employs TRBV5-4 and TRBJ2-7; 13 bases map to TRBD2. V dropped 5 bases and J dropped 6; count of bases not matched to a gene: 5. Germline-derived CDR1 and CDR2 are SGHNT and YYREEE (reference sequence). The length of the CDR3 is 14 residues. CDR3 amino acids: CASRPGTSGIEQYF. DNA of the CDR3: TGTGCCAGCAGGCCCGGGACTAGCGGGATCGAGCAGTACTTC.

This clonotype has at least ten counts. DNA for the CDR3: TGTGCCCAGCGACTAGCGGGAGGTAATGAGCAGTTCTTC. This sequence encodes CAQRLAGGNEQFF. The V call is TRBV2, the J call TRBJ2-1; TRBD2 matches at 13 bases. The CDR3 totals 13 residues. Germline V gene lookup returns CDR1 SNHLY and CDR2 FYNNEI. Unmatched junction bases numbered 5, after V lost 11 bases and J lost 7 bases.

The chain has TRBV5-1 and TRBJ1-1; 7 nucleotides match TRBD1. The CDR3 is 16 residues long. Germline V gene sequence: CDR1 SGHRS, CDR2 YFSETQ. With 0 bases clipped from V and 3 bases from J, the junction kept 8 bases outside the gene matches. CDR3 nucleotide sequence: TGCGCCAGCAGCTTGGATATAGGGACAGTGTACACTGAAGCTTTCTTT. It translates to CASSLDIGTVYTEAFF. Filled out from reference TRBV5-1 and TRBJ1-1, the complete variable domain reads KAGVTQTPRYLIKTRGQQVTLSCSPISGHRSVSWYQQTPGQGLQFLFEYFSETQRNKGNFPGRFSGRQFSNSRSEMNVSTLELGDSALYLCASSLDIGTVYTEAFFGQGTRLTVV.

CDR3 residues: CASSLSSGSRDEQFF. The CDR3 DNA is TGCGCCAGCAGCTTGTCTAGCGGGAGTAGGGATGAGCAGTTCTTC. This chain uses TRBV5-1 with TRBJ2-1, with TRBD2 matching over 10 bases. Germline V lookup: CDR1 SGHRS, CDR2 YFSETQ. This CDR3 has 15 amino acids. Germline trimming cut 1 base from V and 8 bases from J; bases unmatched to any gene: 6. Full variable domain (missing parts from reference TRBV5-1 and TRBJ2-1): KAGVTQTPRYLIKTRGQQVTLSCSPISGHRSVSWYQQTPGQGLQFLFEYFSETQRNKGNFPGRFSGRQFSNSRSEMNVSTLELGDSALYLCASSLSSGSRDEQFFGPGTRLTVL.

This clonotype was detected ten times or more. This chain connects TRBV2 to TRBJ2-1; D is tentatively TRBD1 or TRBD2 (5 bases each). The CDR3 has 13 amino acids. Germline loops: CDR1 SNHLY, CDR2 FYNNEI. V was shortened by 10 bases and J by 6 bases, with 16 bases between the two germline ends. In DNA form, the CDR3 reads TGTGCCATCCTAAGAGGGGTGGGCAATGAGCAGTTCTTC. Residues: CAILRGVGNEQFF.

This clonotype came up a few times. The rearrangement links TRBV29-1 to TRBJ1-1, with D possibly matching TRBD1 (5 bases). Between the trimmed V and J ends, which lost 3 bases and 1 base, there was a span of 9 bases. From germline, CDR1 is SQVTM and CDR2 ANQGSEA. The CDR3 loop spans 13 amino acids. CDR3 nucleotides: TGCAGCGTTGATAGTCAGGGGAACACTGAAGCTTTCTTT. Its translation is CSVDSQGNTEAFF.

The V and J genes are TRBV6-2 or TRBV6-3 and TRBJ2-5, with unresolved D. Per germline, CDR1 MNHEY and CDR2 SVGEGT. Trimming stripped 11 bases from V and 2 bases from J, with 12 bases between. The CDR3 totals 12 residues. The CDR3 loop is CAVGTPQETQYF. DNA of the CDR3: TGTGCCGTCGGCACTCCTCAAGAGACCCAGTACTTC.

The sample holds a few counts of this clonotype. This rearrangement joins TRBV20-1 to TRBJ2-1; a possible D gene is TRBD2 (6 bases). This CDR3 spans 16 amino acids. The V end lost 6 bases, the J end lost 7 bases, and 25 bases lay between the germline ends. In germline, CDR1 is DFQATT, CDR2 SNEGSKA (reference sequence). The CDR3 sequence is CSARGGGRSLGNEQFF. For the CDR3, the DNA is TGCAGTGCCCGGGGCGGTGGGAGGAGTTTAGGTAATGAGCAGTTCTTC.